This TCR beta chain was sequenced in a study of regulatory T cells in long-lasting Graves disease. Time point of the sample: newly diagnosed GD, antithyroid drugs for less than 3 months. The TCR library was made from RNA extracted from PBMCs. This clonotype showed up many times. Both iRepertoire HTBI primers and Arm-PCR of CDR3 regions were used to build the TCR beta libraries. TCRdb reprocessed the multiplex PCR reads with MiXCR, giving one entry per CDR3 protein. The table lists about 620,000 distinct CDR3 sequences, under 20% of them singletons. CDR3 length: 14 residues. With V trimmed by 5 bases and J by 6 bases, 4 bases remained unmatched. The germline V gene has CDR1 DFQATT and CDR2 SNEGSKA (reference sequence). These data were likewise used in another study, on T cells in Graves' hyperthyroidism and ophthalmopathy. That report notes: Uncontrolled infection, other autoimmune disease, pregnancy or lactation disqualified patients from enrolment. First-round RT-PCR with HTBI primers amplified the TCR CDR3 region.

This rearrangement joins TRBV20-1 to TRBJ2-1; 13 positions agree with TRBD2. The sequencing here drew on peripheral blood mononuclear cells (PBMCs), taken at new diagnosis, from a patient treated with antithyroid drugs. The clonotype comes from a woman aged 25 to 39 with Graves disease. The CDR3 loop reads CSAGTSGRANEQFF. CDR3 DNA sequence: TGCAGTGCTGGTACTAGCGGGAGGGCCAATGAGCAGTTCTTC.